One and the same sample provided the 24 T cell receptor beta chains below, sequenced in a study of T-cell memory formation after mild COVID-19. TCRdb reprocessed the 5' RACE reads via MiXCR and lists one record per CDR3 protein. The sample carries 540,000 or so distinct CDR3 sequences, roughly 22% recorded once. Sequencing input: PBMCs or a T cell subset sorted from them (not recorded which). These receptors originate from an adult woman who had mild COVID-19 (a few samples of this study predate the infection). Cell type and time point are not known.

The gene calls are TRBV7-2 and TRBJ2-2; the match to TRBD2 covers 13 bases. The CDR3 contains 21 residues. Germline CDR1 is SGHTA and CDR2 is FQGNSA. The J segment lost 3 bases and the V segment lost 5 bases, leaving 18 bases of the junction unmatched. CDR3 sequence: CASSPPLALAGGPPDTGELFF. CDR3 coding DNA: TGTGCCAGCAGCCCCCCCCTGGCACTAGCGGGAGGGCCTCCGGACACCGGGGAGCTGTTTTTT.

The CDR3 spells CASSLDGLAGGSTEQYF. The CDR3 region has the DNA TGTGCCAGCAGCTTAGATGGACTAGCGGGAGGTTCTACCGAGCAGTACTTC. The chain links TRBV11-3 to TRBJ2-7; 14 bases align to TRBD2. V shed 0 bases and J 6 bases; nucleotides not matched to a gene: 7. The CDR3 is made up of 17 amino acids. CDR1 and CDR2 from the germline V gene are SGHNT and YENEEA.

This clonotype turned up a few times. This sequence joins TRBV4-3 and TRBJ2-3, with D possibly TRBD1 on 5 matching bases. CDR3 length equals 16 residues. The germline CDR1 and CDR2 sequences are LGHNA and YSLEER. The V end lost 1 base, the J end lost 4 bases, and 15 bases lay between the germline ends. CDR3 sequence: CASSQAPRAMADTQYF. CDR3 nucleotides: TGCGCCAGCAGCCAAGCACCCAGGGCGATGGCAGATACGCAGTATTTT.

V gene TRBV5-1 combines with J gene TRBJ2-7; TRBD1 aligns across 7 bases. The CDR3 has 15 amino acids. From germline, CDR1 is SGHRS and CDR2 YFSETQ. The junction had 9 bases not matched to a gene; V was cut back by 4 bases and J by 2 bases. The CDR3 loop is CASSETADRPYEQYF. CDR3 in DNA: TGCGCCAGCAGCGAAACGGCGGACAGGCCCTACGAGCAGTACTTC.

V and J are TRBV20-1 and TRBJ1-2; no definite D call. V lost 5 bases to trimming and J lost 4 bases, with 17 bases between them. The CDR3 has 14 residues. Germline-derived CDR1 and CDR2 are DFQATT and SNEGSKA (reference sequence). DNA of the CDR3: TGCAGTGCTTATCGGGGTTCCAACCCCTATGGCTACACCTTC. Translation gives CSAYRGSNPYGYTF.

The chain recombines TRBV20-1 with TRBJ1-5, with no clear D. Between the trimmed V and J ends, which lost 6 bases and 11 bases, there was a span of 20 bases. There are 13 residues in the CDR3. Germline-derived CDR1 and CDR2 are DFQATT and SNEGSKA (reference sequence). CDR3 sequence reads: CSAGRNGQRAQHF. The DNA of the CDR3 is TGCAGTGCCGGCCGTAACGGTCAACGGGCCCAGCATTTT.

The chain combines TRBV4-3 with TRBJ1-3; no clear D gene. Between the trimmed V and J ends, which lost 1 base and 0 bases, there was a span of 10 bases. This CDR3 is 16 amino acids long. CDR1 and CDR2 (germline): LGHNA, YSLEER. CDR3 sequence: CASSQVIGRSGNTIYF. The CDR3 region has the DNA TGCGCCAGCAGCCAAGTGATAGGGCGCTCTGGAAACACCATATATTTT.

This chain links TRBV5-4 with TRBJ2-3, with 9 bases fitting TRBD1. Germline CDR1 is SGHNT and CDR2 is YYREEE (reference sequence). The CDR3 is 16 amino acids. V gave up 3 bases and J gave up 3 bases; unmatched junction bases: 8. CDR3 residues: CASSSARDRATDTQYF. Here the CDR3 DNA reads TGTGCCAGCAGCTCCGCAAGGGACAGGGCTACAGATACGCAGTATTTT.

This clonotype occurred a few times. The chain combines TRBV19 with TRBJ1-1; D gene ambiguous. This CDR3 has 14 residues. CDR1 is LNHDA and CDR2 is SQIVND in the germline V gene (reference sequence). The ends were cut back, 1 base at V and 1 base at J, with 7 bases in the middle. The CDR3 region is CASSIAVGNTEAFF. The CDR3 DNA reads as TGTGCCAGTAGTATAGCCGTGGGGAACACTGAAGCTTTCTTT.

This clonotype turned up a few times. This sequence joins TRBV11-2 and TRBJ2-3, with 11 positions matching TRBD2. The CDR3 runs to 17 residues. Germline V CDR1 and CDR2: SGHAT, FQNNGV. The V and J ends lost 4 bases and 4 bases, in that order; junction bases with no gene match: 10. The chain's CDR3 is CASSSSISSGRADTQYF. CDR3 DNA sequence: TGTGCCAGCAGCTCGTCTATAAGTAGCGGGAGGGCAGATACGCAGTATTTT.

The CDR3 sequence is CSAPNVGRVGGYTF. In DNA, the CDR3 is TGCAGTGCTCCGAACGTAGGGCGGGTCGGTGGCTACACCTTC. The rearrangement joins TRBV20-1 to TRBJ1-2; unclear D gene. V was trimmed by 5 bases and J by 7 bases, leaving 20 bases between them. This CDR3 has 14 amino acids. CDR1 and CDR2 (germline): DFQATT, SNEGSKA (reference sequence).

The gene calls are TRBV5-1 and TRBJ1-6; D is perhaps TRBD1 (6 bases). Trimming left V 0 bases short and J 9 bases short, with 16 bases between. Germline V gene data show CDR1 as SGHRS and CDR2 as YFSETQ. This CDR3 has 16 amino acids. The CDR3, as DNA: TGCGCCAGCAGCTTGGGGATGACAGGACGCGGTTCACCCCTCCACTTT. Protein product: CASSLGMTGRGSPLHF.

This clonotype showed up just a few times. The chain has TRBV24-1 and TRBJ2-1, with D unresolved. Germline V gene sequence: CDR1 KGHDR, CDR2 SFDVKD. The CDR3 extends over 13 amino acids. Trimming pared 2 bases from V and 7 bases from J, leaving 8 bases between. The CDR3 DNA is TGTGCCACCAGTGATTCGTACACGAATGAGCAGTTCTTC. Its translation: CATSDSYTNEQFF.

This sequence joins TRBV5-1 and TRBJ1-1, with D unresolved. The V end was cut by 4 bases, the J end by 3 bases, with 16 bases between. The CDR3 has 15 amino acids. CDR1 and CDR2 (germline): SGHRS, YFSETQ. The DNA for the CDR3 is TGCGCCAGCAGCACTAGGACCGGACCGCACACTGAAGCTTTCTTT. Its protein product is CASSTRTGPHTEAFF. The variable domain in full, with the rest retrieved from reference TRBV5-1 and TRBJ1-1, is KAGVTQTPRYLIKTRGQQVTLSCSPISGHRSVSWYQQTPGQGLQFLFEYFSETQRNKGNFPGRFSGRQFSNSRSEMNVSTLELGDSALYLCASSTRTGPHTEAFFGQGTRLTVV.

This clonotype was seen a few times. This rearrangement joins TRBV9 to TRBJ1-6, with D perhaps TRBD1 (6 bases). V lost 4 bases and J 4 bases, leaving 15 bases between the germline ends. CDR1 and CDR2 from the germline V gene are SGDLS and YYNGEE. The CDR3 runs to 16 residues. CDR3 amino acids: CASSPRTAEYNSPLHF. In DNA, the CDR3 is TGTGCCAGCAGCCCTCGGACAGCCGAATATAATTCACCCCTCCACTTT.

This clonotype occurred once. The V call is TRBV5-1, the J call TRBJ2-7; 8 nucleotides match TRBD1. V shed 4 bases, J shed 2 bases, and the junction held 11 bases outside the gene matches. Per germline, CDR1 SGHRS and CDR2 YFSETQ. This CDR3 is built from 16 residues. The CDR3 coding sequence is TGCGCCAGCAGCAGTAGACCGGGACAGGAAACCTACGAGCAGTACTTC. Its translation is CASSSRPGQETYEQYF.

V is TRBV20-1 and J is TRBJ2-7; unclear D gene. The V gene's germline CDR1 is DFQATT and CDR2 SNEGSKA (reference sequence). Trimming left V 5 bases short and J 0 bases short, with 8 bases between. CDR3 length equals 12 residues. CDR3 sequence: CSAGRYSYEQYF. The CDR3 nucleotides are TGCAGTGCTGGACGCTACTCCTACGAGCAGTACTTC.

The V and J genes are TRBV24-1 and TRBJ2-3; 14 positions agree with TRBD2. The CDR3 extends over 19 amino acids. Germline assignment: CDR1 KGHDR and CDR2 SFDVKD. V lost 7 bases, J lost 6 bases, and 17 bases stayed unmatched. The DNA of the CDR3 is TGTGCCACCAGGGGGACTAGCGGGAGTCCTTGGGGTTCAGTGGATACGCAGTATTTT. The encoded protein is CATRGTSGSPWGSVDTQYF.

The rearrangement joins TRBV6-1 to TRBJ1-5; 8 nucleotides agree with TRBD1. Germline lookup yields CDR1 MNHNS and CDR2 SASEGT. The CDR3 contains 15 residues. Trimming took 6 bases from V and 4 from J; bases not matched to a gene: 8. The DNA of the CDR3 is TGTGCCAGCAGCCCTGGGACAGGACTAAATCAGCCCCAGCATTTT. Residues: CASSPGTGLNQPQHF.

Ten or more counts support this clonotype. The chain combines TRBV5-1 with TRBJ1-1; D call uncertain. V was pared by 3 bases and J by 8 bases, with 14 bases between. The CDR3 is made up of 13 amino acids. CDR1 is SGHRS and CDR2 is YFSETQ in the germline V gene. This chain's CDR3 is CASSSDRYGEAFF. CDR3 nucleotide sequence: TGCGCCAGCAGCTCCGATAGATACGGCGAAGCTTTCTTT.

The chain carries TRBV14 and TRBJ2-7; 9 positions agree with TRBD1. The V gene's germline CDR1 is SGHDN and CDR2 FVKESK. The CDR3 is 15 amino acids. After removal of 3 bases from V and 5 bases from J, the junction contained 8 bases not matched to a gene. The CDR3 DNA reads as TGTGCCAGCAGCCAGCCAGGACAGGGGATCAACGAGCAGTACTTC. It translates to CASSQPGQGINEQYF. Full variable domain (remainder filled in from reference TRBV14 and TRBJ2-7): EAGVTQFPSHSVIEKGQTVTLRCDPISGHDNLYWYRRVMGKEIKFLLHFVKESKQDESGMPNNRFLAERTGGTYSTLKVQPAELEDSGVYFCASSQPGQGINEQYFGPGTRLTVT.

The rearrangement joins TRBV30 to TRBJ2-2, with TRBD1 matching over 8 bases. The CDR3 runs to 15 residues. From germline, CDR1 is GTSNPN and CDR2 SVGIG (reference sequence). V dropped 0 bases and J dropped 7; count of bases not matched to a gene: 7. The CDR3 reads CAWSVGQGVIGELFF. CDR3 coding DNA: TGTGCCTGGAGTGTCGGACAGGGAGTAATCGGGGAGCTGTTTTTT.

The chain recombines TRBV13 with TRBJ1-2; D is unresolved. The CDR3 runs 14 residues. V dropped 1 base and J dropped 5 bases, with 11 bases sitting between them. CDR1 is PRHDT and CDR2 is FYEKMQ in the germline V gene (reference sequence). This CDR3 reads CASSLDEAGYGYTF. The CDR3 DNA reads as TGTGCCAGCAGCTTAGATGAGGCGGGGTATGGCTACACCTTC.

This clonotype was seen repeatedly, ten times or more. V is TRBV20-1 and J is TRBJ2-1, with TRBD2 matching over 9 bases. Germline V gene lookup returns CDR1 DFQATT and CDR2 SNEGSKA (reference sequence). The CDR3 contains 15 residues. The V and J ends lost 0 bases and 10 bases, in that order; junction bases with no gene match: 10. CDR3 amino acids: CSARDRVAGAREQFF. CDR3 DNA sequence: TGCAGTGCTAGAGACCGGGTAGCGGGGGCCAGGGAGCAGTTCTTC.